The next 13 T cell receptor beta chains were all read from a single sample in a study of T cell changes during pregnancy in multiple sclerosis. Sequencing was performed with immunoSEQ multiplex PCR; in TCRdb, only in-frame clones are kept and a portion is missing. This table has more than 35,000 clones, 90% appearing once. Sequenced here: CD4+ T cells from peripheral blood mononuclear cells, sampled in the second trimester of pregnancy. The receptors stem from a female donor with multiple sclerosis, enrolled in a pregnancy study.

The chain's CDR3 is CASMEQALRNSPLHF. DNA for the CDR3: TGTGCCAGCATGGAACAGGCCCTCCGTAATTCACCCCTCCACTTT. The rearrangement links TRBV6-1 to TRBJ1-6; tentative D call: TRBD1 (5 bases). The CDR3 spans 15 residues. V lost 7 bases and J 6 bases, leaving 16 bases between the germline ends. Germline CDR1 reads MNHNS; CDR2 reads SASEGT.

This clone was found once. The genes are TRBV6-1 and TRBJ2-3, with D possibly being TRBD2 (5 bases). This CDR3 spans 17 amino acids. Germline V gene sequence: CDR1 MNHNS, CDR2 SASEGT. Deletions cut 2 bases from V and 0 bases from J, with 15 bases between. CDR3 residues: CASSELGGLTSTDTQYF. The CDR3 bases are TGTGCCAGCAGTGAACTGGGCGGACTTACTAGCACAGATACGCAGTATTTT.

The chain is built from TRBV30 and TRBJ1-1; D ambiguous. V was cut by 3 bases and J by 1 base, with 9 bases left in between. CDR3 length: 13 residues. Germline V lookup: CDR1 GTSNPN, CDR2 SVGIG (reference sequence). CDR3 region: CAWRARQNTEAFF. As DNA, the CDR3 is TGTGCCTGGAGAGCCAGACAGAACACTGAAGCTTTCTTT.

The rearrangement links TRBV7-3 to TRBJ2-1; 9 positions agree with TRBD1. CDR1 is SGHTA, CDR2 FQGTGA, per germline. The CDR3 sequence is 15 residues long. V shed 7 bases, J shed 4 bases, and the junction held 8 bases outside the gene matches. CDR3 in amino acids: CASTFGDREYNEQFF. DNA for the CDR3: TGTGCCAGCACCTTTGGGGACAGGGAATACAATGAGCAGTTCTTC.

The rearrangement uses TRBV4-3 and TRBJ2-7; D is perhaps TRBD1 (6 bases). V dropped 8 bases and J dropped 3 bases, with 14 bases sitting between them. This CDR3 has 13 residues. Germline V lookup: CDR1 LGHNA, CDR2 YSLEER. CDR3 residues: CASAERGSYEQYF. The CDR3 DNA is TGCGCCAGCGCTGAGAGGGGGAGCTACGAGCAGTACTTC.

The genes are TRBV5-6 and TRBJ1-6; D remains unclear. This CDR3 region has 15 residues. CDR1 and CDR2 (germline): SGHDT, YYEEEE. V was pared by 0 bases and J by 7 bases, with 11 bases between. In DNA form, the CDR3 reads TGTGCCAGCAGCTTGGTCTCCCCTGCGAATTCACCCCTCCACTTT. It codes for CASSLVSPANSPLHF.

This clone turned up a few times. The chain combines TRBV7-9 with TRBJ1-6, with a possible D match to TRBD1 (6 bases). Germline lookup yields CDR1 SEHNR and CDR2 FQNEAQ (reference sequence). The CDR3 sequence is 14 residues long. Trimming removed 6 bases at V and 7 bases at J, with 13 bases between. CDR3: CASSPTGPNSPLHF. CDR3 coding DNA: TGTGCCAGCAGTCCGACAGGCCCAAATTCACCCCTCCACTTT.

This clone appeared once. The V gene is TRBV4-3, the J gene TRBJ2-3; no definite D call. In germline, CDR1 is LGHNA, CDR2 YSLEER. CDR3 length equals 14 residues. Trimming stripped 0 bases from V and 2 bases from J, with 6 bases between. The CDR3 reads CASSQEDSTDTQYF. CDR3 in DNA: TGCGCCAGCAGCCAAGAAGACTCCACAGATACGCAGTATTTT.

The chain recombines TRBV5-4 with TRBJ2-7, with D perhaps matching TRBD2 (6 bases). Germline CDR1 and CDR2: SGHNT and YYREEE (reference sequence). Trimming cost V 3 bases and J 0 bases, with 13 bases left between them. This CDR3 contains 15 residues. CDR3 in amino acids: CASSSGGSSSYEQYF. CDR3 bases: TGTGCCAGCAGCTCCGGAGGGTCGAGCTCCTACGAGCAGTACTTC.

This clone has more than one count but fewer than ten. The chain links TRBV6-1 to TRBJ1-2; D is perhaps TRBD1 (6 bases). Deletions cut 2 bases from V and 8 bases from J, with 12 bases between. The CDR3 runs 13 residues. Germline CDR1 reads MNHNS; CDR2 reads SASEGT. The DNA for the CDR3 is TGTGCCAGCAGTGAAACAGGGCTTAACGGCTACACCTTC. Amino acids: CASSETGLNGYTF.

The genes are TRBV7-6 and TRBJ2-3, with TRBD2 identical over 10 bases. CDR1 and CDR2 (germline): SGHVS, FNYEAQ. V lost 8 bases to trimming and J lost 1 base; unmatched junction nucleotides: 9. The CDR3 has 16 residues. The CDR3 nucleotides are TGTGCCAGCGGACGCCTAGCGGGAGTCGGCACAGATACGCAGTATTTT. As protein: CASGRLAGVGTDTQYF.

Written as DNA, the CDR3 is TGTGCCAGTAGTATAGCAACAGGGGGGACTGAAGCTTTCTTT. Translating it yields CASSIATGGTEAFF. This chain links TRBV19 with TRBJ1-1, with 8 bases identical to TRBD1. The CDR3 consists of 14 residues. The V gene end was trimmed by 1 base and the J gene end by 5 bases; junction bases not matched to a gene: 3. Germline CDR1 is LNHDA and CDR2 is SQIVND (reference sequence).

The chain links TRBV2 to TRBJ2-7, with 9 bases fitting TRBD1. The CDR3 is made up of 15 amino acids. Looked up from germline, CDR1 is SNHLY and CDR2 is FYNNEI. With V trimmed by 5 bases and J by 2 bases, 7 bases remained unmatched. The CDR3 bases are TGTGCCAGCAGTCCCGGGACAGGGTACACCTACGAGCAGTACTTC. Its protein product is CASSPGTGYTYEQYF.